Shown below are 8 T cell receptor beta chains from a single sample sequenced in a study of blood T cell repertoires in COVID-19. The protocol was immunoSEQ multiplex PCR, while the TCRdb copy is restricted to in-frame clones and leaves out a portion. The data contain about 320,000 clones, 85% of them singletons. The sequencing input was PBMCs or T cells enriched from blood (not recorded which). The receptors come from a woman aged 25-40 years who had been exposed to COVID-19.

In nucleotides, the CDR3 is TGTGCCTGGAGCTTACTAAATGAAAAACTGTTTTTT. Protein sequence: CAWSLLNEKLFF. The chain uses TRBV30 and TRBJ1-4; unclear D gene. The CDR3 covers 12 residues. The V gene lost 3 bases and the J gene lost 5 bases, with 7 bases spanning the gap. Germline V gene data show CDR1 as GTSNPN and CDR2 as SVGIG (reference sequence).

V gene TRBV30 combines with J gene TRBJ1-5; 9 bases are shared with TRBD1. CDR1 GTSNPN and CDR2 SVGIG come from the germline V gene (reference sequence). After removal of 5 bases from V and 5 bases from J, the junction contained 4 bases not matched to a gene. The CDR3 sequence is 13 residues long. The CDR3 loop reads CAWGTGNHQPQHF. CDR3 coding DNA: TGTGCCTGGGGGACAGGGAACCATCAGCCCCAGCATTTT.

This clone occurred many times. The V gene is TRBV5-1, the J gene TRBJ2-1; 8 nucleotides match TRBD2. This CDR3 spans 15 amino acids. Per germline, CDR1 SGHRS and CDR2 YFSETQ. The V segment lost 0 bases and the J segment 2 bases; nucleotides outside the gene matches: 1. The CDR3, as DNA: TGCGCCAGCAGCTTGGGCGGGAGGACCTACAATGAGCAGTTCTTC. Its translation is CASSLGGRTYNEQFF.

The CDR3 DNA is TGTGCCAGCAGTTTCGATCTTAAGAGGGTTTGGGAGACCCAGTACTTC. It codes for CASSFDLKRVWETQYF. The chain couples TRBV27 to TRBJ2-5, with TRBD2 as a possible D gene (5 bases). The germline V and J ends were trimmed by 3 bases and 5 bases, with 19 bases remaining between them. CDR1 is MNHEY and CDR2 is SMNVEV in the germline V gene (reference sequence). CDR3 length equals 16 residues.

The rearrangement uses TRBV5-1 and TRBJ2-3; TRBD2 matches 13 bases. The V gene end was trimmed by 5 bases and the J gene end by 5 bases; junction bases not matched to a gene: 11. The length of the CDR3 is 17 residues. Germline lookup yields CDR1 SGHRS and CDR2 YFSETQ. The CDR3 is CASSHTSGGAQGDTQYF. CDR3 coding DNA: TGCGCCAGCAGTCACACTAGCGGGGGGGCCCAGGGAGATACGCAGTATTTT.

The CDR3: CASSGRVNYEQYF. The CDR3 DNA reads as TGCGCCAGCAGCGGCAGGGTGAATTACGAGCAGTACTTC. This chain links TRBV5-1 with TRBJ2-7; D might be TRBD1 (5 bases). The CDR3 is 13 amino acids. CDR1 is SGHRS and CDR2 is YFSETQ in the germline V gene. The V end was cut by 4 bases, the J end by 4 bases, with 12 bases between.

The V and J genes are TRBV19 and TRBJ1-4; no reliable D call. V lost 4 bases and J 3 bases, leaving 9 bases between the germline ends. Germline V gives CDR1 LNHDA, CDR2 SQIVND (reference sequence). The CDR3 extends over 14 amino acids. The CDR3 DNA sequence: TGTGCCAGTAGTAACGCGGTGGCTAATGAAAAACTGTTTTTT. Amino acids: CASSNAVANEKLFF.

This sequence joins TRBV6-5 and TRBJ1-4, with a tentative D call TRBD1 (5 bases). The CDR3 runs to 14 residues. Germline lookup yields CDR1 MNHEY and CDR2 SVGAGI. The V and J ends lost 6 bases and 8 bases respectively, with 16 bases between them. CDR3 sequence (DNA): TGTGCCAGCAGACCCCGGGGCCGGGGGGAAAAACTGTTTTTT. Its translation is CASRPRGRGEKLFF.